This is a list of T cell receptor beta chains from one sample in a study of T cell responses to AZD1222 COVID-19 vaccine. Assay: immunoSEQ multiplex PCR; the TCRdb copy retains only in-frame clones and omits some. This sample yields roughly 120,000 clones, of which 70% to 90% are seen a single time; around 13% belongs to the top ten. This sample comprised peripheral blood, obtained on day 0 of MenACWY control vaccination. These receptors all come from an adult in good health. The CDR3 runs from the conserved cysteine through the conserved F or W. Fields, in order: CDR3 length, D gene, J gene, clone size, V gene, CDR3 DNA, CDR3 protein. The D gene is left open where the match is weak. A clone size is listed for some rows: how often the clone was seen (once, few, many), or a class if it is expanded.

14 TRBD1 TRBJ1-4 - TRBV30 TGTGCCTGGAGTGAGGGACAGGGATCTGAAAAACTGTTTTTT CAWSEGQGSEKLFF
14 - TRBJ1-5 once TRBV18 TGTGCCAGCTCACCCAACAGGGAAAATCAGCCCCAGCATTTT CASSPNRENQPQHF
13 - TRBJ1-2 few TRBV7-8 TGTGCCAGCAGTCCTTCGACAGACTATGGCTACACCTTC CASSPSTDYGYTF
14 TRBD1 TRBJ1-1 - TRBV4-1 TGCGCCAGCAGCCAAGACAGGGGGGGGACTGAAGCTTTCTTT CASSQDRGGTEAFF
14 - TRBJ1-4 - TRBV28 TGTGCCAGCAGTTTGCGGACAGTGAATGAAAAACTGTTTTTT CASSLRTVNEKLFF
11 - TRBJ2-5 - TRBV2 TGTGCCAGCGGGACGAAAGAGACCCAGTACTTC CASGTKETQYF
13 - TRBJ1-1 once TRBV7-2 TGTGCCAGCAGCTTAGCCGCAGGCGCTGAAGCTTTCTTT CASSLAAGAEAFF
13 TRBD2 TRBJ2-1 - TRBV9 TGTGCCAGCAGCGTAGCACTAGCGGGCGAGCAGTTCTTC CASSVALAGEQFF
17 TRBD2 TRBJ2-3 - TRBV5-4 TGTGCCAGCAGCTTGGATGGGGCTAGCGGAAGCACAGATACGCAGTATTTT CASSLDGASGSTDTQYF
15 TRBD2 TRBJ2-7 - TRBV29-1 TGCAGCGCAAGACCGGGATCACCCTCGGGAGGCGAGCAGTACTTC CSARPGSPSGGEQYF
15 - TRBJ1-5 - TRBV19 TGTGCCAGTAGTTTTCAACCAGGGACGGGCCAGCCCCAGCATTTT CASSFQPGTGQPQHF
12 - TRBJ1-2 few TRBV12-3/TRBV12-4 TGTGCCAGCAGTCCACAGGGCAATGGCTACACCTTC CASSPQGNGYTF
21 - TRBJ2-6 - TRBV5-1 TGCGCCAGCAACCTGGGAAGTCTACGCCTTGCTGGCCGCTCTGGGGCCAACGTCCTGACTTTC CASNLGSLRLAGRSGANVLTF
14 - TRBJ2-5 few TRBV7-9 TGTGCCAGCAGCGTTGTCAAGGATATGGAGACCCAGTACTTC CASSVVKDMETQYF
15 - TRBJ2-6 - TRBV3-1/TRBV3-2 TGTGCCAGCAGCCCCTTGGCCCCTGGGGCCAACGTCCTGACTTTC CASSPLAPGANVLTF
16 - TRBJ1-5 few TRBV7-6 TGTGCCAGCAGCTTAGTTCCGGGTACGGGCAATCAGCCCCAGCATTTT CASSLVPGTGNQPQHF
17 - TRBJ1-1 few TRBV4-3 TGCGCCAGCAGCCAAGTCTTGCCAGCCGCAATGAACACTGAAGCTTTCTTT CASSQVLPAAMNTEAFF
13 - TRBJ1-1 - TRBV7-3 TGTGCCAGCAGCTTACAGAAGAACACTGAAGCTTTCTTT CASSLQKNTEAFF
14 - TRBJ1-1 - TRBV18 TGTGCCAGCTCACCTACACCTCTGAACACTGAAGCTTTCTTT CASSPTPLNTEAFF
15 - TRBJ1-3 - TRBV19 TGTGCCAGTAGTAACGGTCGGAGCTCTGGAAACACCATATATTTT CASSNGRSSGNTIYF
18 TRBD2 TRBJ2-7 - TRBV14 TGTGCCAGCAGCCGCCTGGGACTAGCGGGCGCCTTCTCCTACGAGCAGTACTTC CASSRLGLAGAFSYEQYF
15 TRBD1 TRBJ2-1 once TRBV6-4 TGTGCCAGCAGTCCCGACAGGGTACAGTCTGGTGAGCAGTTCTTC CASSPDRVQSGEQFF
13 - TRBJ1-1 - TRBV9 TGTGCCAGCAGCGTACACATGAACACTGAAGCTTTCTTT CASSVHMNTEAFF
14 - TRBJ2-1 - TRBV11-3 TGTGCCAGCAGCTACCTGGGGGCTTACAATGAGCAGTTCTTC CASSYLGAYNEQFF
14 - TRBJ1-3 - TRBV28 TGTGCCAGCAGTTTAGGGGCCTCTGGAAACACCATATATTTT CASSLGASGNTIYF
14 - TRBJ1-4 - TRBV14 TGTGCCAGCAGCCAAGTTGCATCCACTGGAAAACTGTTTTTT CASSQVASTGKLFF
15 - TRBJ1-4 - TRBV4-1 TGCGCCAGCAGCGTCGAAGCGGCAGGTGGTGAAAAACTGTTTTTT CASSVEAAGGEKLFF
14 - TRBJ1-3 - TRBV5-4 TGTGCCAGCAGCTTGGGCACAGTCGGAAACACCATATATTTT CASSLGTVGNTIYF
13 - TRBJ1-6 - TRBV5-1 TGCGCCAGCAGCTTGACGGGGTATTCACCCCTCCACTTT CASSLTGYSPLHF
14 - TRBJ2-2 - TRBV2 TGTGCCAGCAGTGTCAGGGTAGGAGCCGGGGAGCTGTTTTTT CASSVRVGAGELFF
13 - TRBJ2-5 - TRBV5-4 TGTGCCAGCAGCTTGGTCCCTCAAGAGACCCAGTACTTC CASSLVPQETQYF
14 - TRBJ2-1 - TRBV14 TGTGCCAGCAGCCAAGACAGGGTATACAATGAGCAGTTCTTC CASSQDRVYNEQFF
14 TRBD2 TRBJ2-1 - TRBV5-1 TGCGCCAGCAGTTCAGCGGGAGGGCCGGATGAGCAGTTCTTC CASSSAGGPDEQFF
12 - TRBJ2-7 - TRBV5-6 TGTGCCAGCAGCCTCAGCGGCTACGAGCAGTACTTC CASSLSGYEQYF
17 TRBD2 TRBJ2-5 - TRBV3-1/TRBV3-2 TGTGCCAGCAGCCATTCTAGCGGGGGAGTCTTAGGAGAGACCCAGTACTTC CASSHSSGGVLGETQYF
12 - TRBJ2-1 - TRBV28 TGTGCCAGCAGTTTGAGTCACAATGAGCAGTTCTTC CASSLSHNEQFF
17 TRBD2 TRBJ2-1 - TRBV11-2 TGTGCCAGCAGCTTGTCTTTCCTGCGGGAGGGCCGCGATGAGCAGTTCTTC CASSLSFLREGRDEQFF
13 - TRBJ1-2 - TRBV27 TGTGCCAGCAGTCCCGGCCAAGGCGGGGGCTACACCTTC CASSPGQGGGYTF
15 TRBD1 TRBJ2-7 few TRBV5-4 TGTGCCAGCAGCTGGGGGGGACAGGGCGACTACGAGCAGTACTTC CASSWGGQGDYEQYF
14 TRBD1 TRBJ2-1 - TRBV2 TGTGCCAGCAGTGGAGAGGGGGCAGACAATGAGCAGTTCTTC CASSGEGADNEQFF
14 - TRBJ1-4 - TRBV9 TGTGCCAGCAGCGTAGAACTCAGGAGCGAAAAACTGTTTTTT CASSVELRSEKLFF
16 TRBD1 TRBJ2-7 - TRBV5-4 TGTGCCAGCAGCGACGCCCGGGACAGGGGGCGCTACGAGCAGTACTTC CASSDARDRGRYEQYF
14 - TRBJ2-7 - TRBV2 TGTGCCAGCAAAGGACAGGTTCGGGGGTTCGAGCAGTACTTC CASKGQVRGFEQYF